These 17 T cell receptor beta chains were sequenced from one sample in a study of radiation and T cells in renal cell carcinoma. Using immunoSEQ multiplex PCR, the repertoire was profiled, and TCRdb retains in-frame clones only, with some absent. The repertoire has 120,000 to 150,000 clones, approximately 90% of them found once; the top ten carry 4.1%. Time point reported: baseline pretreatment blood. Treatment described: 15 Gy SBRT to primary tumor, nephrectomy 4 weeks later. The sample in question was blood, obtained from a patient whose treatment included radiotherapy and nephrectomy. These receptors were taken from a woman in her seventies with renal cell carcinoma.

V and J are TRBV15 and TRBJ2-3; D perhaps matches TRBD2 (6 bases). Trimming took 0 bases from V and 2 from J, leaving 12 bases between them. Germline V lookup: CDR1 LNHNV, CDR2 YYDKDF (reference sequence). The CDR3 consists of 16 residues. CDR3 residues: CATSRDLGTYTDTQYF. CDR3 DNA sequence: TGTGCCACCAGCAGAGATCTCGGGACTTACACAGATACGCAGTATTTT.

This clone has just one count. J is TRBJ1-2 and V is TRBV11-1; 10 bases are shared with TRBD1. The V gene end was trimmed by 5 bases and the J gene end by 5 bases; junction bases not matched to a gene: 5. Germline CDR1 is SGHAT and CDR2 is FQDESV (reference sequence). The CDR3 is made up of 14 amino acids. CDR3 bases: TGTGCCAGCAGCGCCGGGACAGGGGTATATGGCTACACCTTC. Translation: CASSAGTGVYGYTF.

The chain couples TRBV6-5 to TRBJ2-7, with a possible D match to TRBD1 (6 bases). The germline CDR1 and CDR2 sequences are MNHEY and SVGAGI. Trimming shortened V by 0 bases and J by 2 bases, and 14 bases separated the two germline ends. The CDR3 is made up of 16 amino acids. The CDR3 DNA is TGTGCCAGCAGTTACTCGAGCCAGGGGCGAGCCTACGAGCAGTACTTC. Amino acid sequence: CASSYSSQGRAYEQYF.

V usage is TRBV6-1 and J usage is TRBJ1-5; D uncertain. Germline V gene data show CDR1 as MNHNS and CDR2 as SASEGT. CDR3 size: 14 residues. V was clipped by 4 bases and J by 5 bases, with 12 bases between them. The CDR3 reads CASSGLPAHQPQHF. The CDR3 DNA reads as TGTGCCAGCAGTGGCCTCCCAGCCCATCAGCCCCAGCATTTT.

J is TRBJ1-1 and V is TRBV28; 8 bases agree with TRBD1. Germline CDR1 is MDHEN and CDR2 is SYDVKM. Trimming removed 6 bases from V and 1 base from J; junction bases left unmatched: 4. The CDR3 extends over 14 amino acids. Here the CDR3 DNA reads TGTGCCAGCAGAGCTGGGACAGGGAACACTGAAGCTTTCTTT. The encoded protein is CASRAGTGNTEAFF. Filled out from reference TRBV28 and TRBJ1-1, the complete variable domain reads DVKVTQSSRYLVKRTGEKVFLECVQDMDHENMFWYRQDPGLGLRLIYFSYDVKMKEKGDIPEGYSVSREKKERFSLILESASTNQTSMYLCASRAGTGNTEAFFGQGTRLTVV.

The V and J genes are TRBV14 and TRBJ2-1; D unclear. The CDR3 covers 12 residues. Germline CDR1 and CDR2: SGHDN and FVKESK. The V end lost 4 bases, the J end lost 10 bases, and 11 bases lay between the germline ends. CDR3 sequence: CASSRSKGEQFF. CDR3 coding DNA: TGTGCCAGCAGCCGGTCGAAAGGAGAGCAGTTCTTC.

The CDR3 DNA follows: TGTGCCAGCAGTTTATACTCCCTAGCAGGCGAGCAGTACTTC. Protein product: CASSLYSLAGEQYF. The V and J genes are TRBV28 and TRBJ2-7; tentative D call: TRBD2 (5 bases). The germline V gene encodes CDR1 MDHEN and CDR2 SYDVKM. The CDR3 loop spans 14 amino acids. With 1 base removed from V and 6 bases from J, the gap between germline ends came to 13 bases.

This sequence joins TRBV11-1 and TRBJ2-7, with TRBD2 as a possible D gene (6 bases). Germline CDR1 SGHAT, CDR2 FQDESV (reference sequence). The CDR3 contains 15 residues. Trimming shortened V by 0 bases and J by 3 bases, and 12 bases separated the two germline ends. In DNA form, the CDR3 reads TGTGCCAGCAGCTTAGCACCGGGGGAAAACTACGAGCAGTACTTC. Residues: CASSLAPGENYEQYF.

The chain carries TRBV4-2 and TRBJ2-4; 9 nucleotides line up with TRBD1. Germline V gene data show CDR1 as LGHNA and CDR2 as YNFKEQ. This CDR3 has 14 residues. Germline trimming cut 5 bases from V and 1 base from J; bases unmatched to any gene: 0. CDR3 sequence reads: CASSGTGAKNIQYF. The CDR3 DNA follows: TGTGCCAGCAGCGGGACAGGGGCCAAAAACATTCAGTACTTC.

CDR3 residues: CASSDSDSRGNQPQHF. CDR3 nucleotides: TGTGCCAGCAGTGACTCTGACTCTCGGGGCAATCAGCCCCAGCATTTT. V and J are TRBV6-4 and TRBJ1-5; D ambiguous. The CDR3 is 16 amino acids. The germline gives CDR1 MRHNA, CDR2 SNTAGT. Trimming took off 0 bases at V and 2 bases at J, with 11 bases between the two ends.

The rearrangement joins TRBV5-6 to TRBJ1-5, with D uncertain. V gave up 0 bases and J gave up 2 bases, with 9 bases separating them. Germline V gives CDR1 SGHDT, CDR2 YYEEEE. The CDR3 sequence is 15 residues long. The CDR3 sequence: CASSLGALGNQPQHF. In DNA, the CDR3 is TGTGCCAGCAGCTTGGGGGCTTTGGGCAATCAGCCCCAGCATTTT.

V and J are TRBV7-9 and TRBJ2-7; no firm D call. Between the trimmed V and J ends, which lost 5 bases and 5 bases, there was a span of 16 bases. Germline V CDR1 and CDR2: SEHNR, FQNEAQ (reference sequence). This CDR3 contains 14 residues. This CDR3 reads CASSPSGSADEQYF. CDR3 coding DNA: TGTGCCAGCAGCCCCTCCGGGTCTGCAGACGAGCAGTACTTC.

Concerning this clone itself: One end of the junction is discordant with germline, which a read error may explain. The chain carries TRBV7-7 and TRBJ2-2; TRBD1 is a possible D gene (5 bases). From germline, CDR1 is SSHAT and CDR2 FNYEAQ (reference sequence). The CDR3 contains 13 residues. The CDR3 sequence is CASSPRTTGELFF. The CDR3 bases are TGTGCTAGCAGCCCTCGGACAACTGGGGAGCTGTTTTTT. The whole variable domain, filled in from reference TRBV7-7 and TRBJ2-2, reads GAGVSQSPRYKVTKRGQDVTLRCDPISSHATLYWYQQALGQGPEFLTYFNYEAQPDKSGLPSDRFSAERPEGSISTLTIQRTEQRDSAMYRCASSPRTTGELFFGEGSRLTVL.

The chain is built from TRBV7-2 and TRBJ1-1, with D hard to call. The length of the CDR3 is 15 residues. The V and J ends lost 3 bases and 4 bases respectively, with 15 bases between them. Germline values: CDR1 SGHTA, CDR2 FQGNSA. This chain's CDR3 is CASSLRTKGSTEAFF. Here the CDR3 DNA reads TGTGCCAGCAGCTTGCGGACCAAAGGGAGCACTGAAGCTTTCTTT.

The DNA of the CDR3 is TGTGCCAGCAGTTTAAAGTCGCTAGCGAAGACCCAGTACTTC. As protein: CASSLKSLAKTQYF. The rearrangement uses TRBV28 and TRBJ2-5; maybe TRBD2 (6 bases). V lost 2 bases, J lost 6 bases, and 13 bases lay in between. The CDR3 spans 14 residues. Germline V gene lookup returns CDR1 MDHEN and CDR2 SYDVKM.

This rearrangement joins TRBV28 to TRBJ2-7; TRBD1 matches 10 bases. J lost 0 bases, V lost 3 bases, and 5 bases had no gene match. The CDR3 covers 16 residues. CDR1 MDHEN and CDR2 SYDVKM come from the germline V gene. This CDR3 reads CASSFGTGAYSYEQYF. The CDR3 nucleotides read TGTGCCAGCAGTTTTGGGACAGGGGCCTACTCCTACGAGCAGTACTTC.

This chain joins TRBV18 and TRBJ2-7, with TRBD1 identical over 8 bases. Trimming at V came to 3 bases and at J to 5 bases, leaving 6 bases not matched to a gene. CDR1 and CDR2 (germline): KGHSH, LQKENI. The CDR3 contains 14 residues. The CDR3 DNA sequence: TGTGCCAGCTCACCGCTAGGGGGACAGGACGAGCAGTACTTC. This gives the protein CASSPLGGQDEQYF.